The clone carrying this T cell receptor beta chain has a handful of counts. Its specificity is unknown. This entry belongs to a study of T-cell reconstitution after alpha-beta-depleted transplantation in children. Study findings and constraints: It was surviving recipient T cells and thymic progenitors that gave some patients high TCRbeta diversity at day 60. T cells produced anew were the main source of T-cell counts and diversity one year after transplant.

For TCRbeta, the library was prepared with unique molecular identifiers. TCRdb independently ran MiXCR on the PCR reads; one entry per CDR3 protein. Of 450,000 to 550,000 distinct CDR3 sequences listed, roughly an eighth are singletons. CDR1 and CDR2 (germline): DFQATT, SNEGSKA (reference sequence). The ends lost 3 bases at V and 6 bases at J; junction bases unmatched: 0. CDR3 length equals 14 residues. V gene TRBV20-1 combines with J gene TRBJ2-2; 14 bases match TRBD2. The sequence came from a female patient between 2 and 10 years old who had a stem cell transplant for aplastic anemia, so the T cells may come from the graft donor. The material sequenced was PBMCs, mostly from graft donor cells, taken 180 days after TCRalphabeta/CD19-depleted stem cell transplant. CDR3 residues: CSARTSGGAGELFF. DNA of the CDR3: TGCAGTGCTAGGACTAGCGGGGGGGCCGGGGAGCTGTTTTTT.